The 20 T cell receptor beta chains given below trace back to one sample, sequenced in a study of T cell responses to AZD1222 COVID-19 vaccine. Measured with immunoSEQ multiplex PCR; TCRdb has only the in-frame clones, and not every one. The sample includes approximately 170,000 clones, 85% to 95% of them seen just once. The input for sequencing was peripheral blood, taken on day 0 of AZD1222 vaccination. These receptors all come from an adult in good health.

The chain recombines TRBV6-4 with TRBJ1-2, with D perhaps TRBD1 (6 bases). Germline V gene data show CDR1 as MRHNA and CDR2 as SNTAGT. This CDR3 has 15 residues. V was clipped by 2 bases and J by 7 bases, with 17 bases between them. CDR3 sequence (DNA): TGTGCCAGCAGTGACGGCGCGGGCAGGGGCAGTGGCTACACCTTC. This translates into CASSDGAGRGSGYTF.

The rearrangement uses TRBV19 and TRBJ2-1; D remains unclear. Trimming left V 5 bases short and J 3 bases short, with 17 bases between. This CDR3 has 16 residues. Germline V gives CDR1 LNHDA, CDR2 SQIVND (reference sequence). The CDR3 region has the DNA TGTGCCAGTAGTGCCGCTACCGTCCCCATCTACAATGAGCAGTTCTTC. It is translated as CASSAATVPIYNEQFF. The variable domain in full, with the rest retrieved from reference TRBV19 and TRBJ2-1, is DGGITQSPKYLFRKEGQNVTLSCEQNLNHDAMYWYRQDPGQGLRLIYYSQIVNDFQKGDIAEGYSVSREKKESFPLTVTSAQKNPTAFYLCASSAATVPIYNEQFFGPGTRLTVL.

The rearrangement links TRBV28 to TRBJ1-2; D gene unclear. Between the trimmed V and J ends, which lost 4 bases and 3 bases, there was a span of 6 bases. The CDR3 sequence is 12 residues long. Germline loops: CDR1 MDHEN, CDR2 SYDVKM. The CDR3 protein is CASSSLHYGYTF. The CDR3 DNA reads as TGTGCCAGCAGTTCCCTCCACTATGGCTACACCTTC.

V gene TRBV27 combines with J gene TRBJ1-2; TRBD1 matches 7 bases. Germline CDR1 reads MNHEY; CDR2 reads SMNVEV (reference sequence). Trimming took 2 bases from V and 2 from J; bases not matched to a gene: 8. The CDR3 sequence is 16 residues long. CDR3 protein: CASSLNPTGTNYGYTF. CDR3 nucleotides: TGTGCCAGCAGTTTAAACCCGACAGGGACCAACTATGGCTACACCTTC.

V gene TRBV19 combines with J gene TRBJ2-1; 11 nucleotides match TRBD2. CDR3 size: 16 residues. The V gene's germline CDR1 is LNHDA and CDR2 SQIVND (reference sequence). V was clipped by 6 bases and J by 4 bases; unmatched bases: 8. The chain's CDR3 is CASRALTSGTYNEQFF. CDR3 nucleotide sequence: TGTGCCAGTAGGGCCCTGACTAGCGGGACTTACAATGAGCAGTTCTTC. Looking up the rest from reference TRBV19 and TRBJ2-1 gives the full variable domain: DGGITQSPKYLFRKEGQNVTLSCEQNLNHDAMYWYRQDPGQGLRLIYYSQIVNDFQKGDIAEGYSVSREKKESFPLTVTSAQKNPTAFYLCASRALTSGTYNEQFFGPGTRLTVL.

This sequence joins TRBV18 and TRBJ2-7; the match to TRBD2 covers 9 bases. The CDR3 has 15 residues. The germline V gene has CDR1 KGHSH and CDR2 LQKENI. Trimming at V came to 3 bases and at J to 2 bases, leaving 5 bases not matched to a gene. The CDR3 nucleotides read TGTGCCAGCTCACCTTTGACTAGCGGTGCCTACGAGCAGTACTTC. Its protein is CASSPLTSGAYEQYF. Full variable domain (remainder filled in from reference TRBV18 and TRBJ2-7): NAGVMQNPRHLVRRRGQEARLRCSPMKGHSHVYWYRQLPEEGLKFMVYLQKENIIDESGMPKERFSAEFPKEGPSILRIQQVVRGDSAAYFCASSPLTSGAYEQYFGPGTRLTVT.

This clone appeared once. This chain links TRBV9 with TRBJ2-1, with TRBD2 identical over 15 bases. Trimming removed 7 bases from V and 0 bases from J; junction bases left unmatched: 5. The CDR3 contains 17 residues. The germline V gene has CDR1 SGDLS and CDR2 YYNGEE. CDR3 loop: CASEGTSGRISYNEQFF. Written as DNA, the CDR3 is TGTGCCAGCGAAGGGACTAGCGGGAGGATCTCCTACAATGAGCAGTTCTTC.

The rearrangement uses TRBV4-1 and TRBJ2-1; D is tentatively TRBD1 or TRBD2 (5 bases each). V was clipped by 5 bases and J by 2 bases, with 13 bases between them. This CDR3 spans 15 amino acids. Per the germline V gene, CDR1 is MGHRA and CDR2 is YSYEKL. The CDR3 region is CASSSERGAYNEQFF. The CDR3 nucleotides are TGCGCCAGCAGCTCGGAACGAGGGGCCTACAATGAGCAGTTCTTC.

The CDR3 coding sequence is TGTGCCAGCAGTTTGGGAGATATTAGCAATCAGCCCCAGCATTTT. Protein product: CASSLGDISNQPQHF. The chain recombines TRBV28 with TRBJ1-5; D is undetermined. CDR1 and CDR2 from the germline V gene are MDHEN and SYDVKM. This CDR3 comprises 15 residues. The V end lost 3 bases, the J end lost 0 bases, and 9 bases lay between the germline ends.

The chain has TRBV7-2 and TRBJ2-1, with D unclear. Germline lookup yields CDR1 SGHTA and CDR2 FQGNSA. This CDR3 has 14 residues. V was shortened by 1 base and J by 8 bases, with 12 bases between the two germline ends. The CDR3 nucleotides read TGTGCCAGCAGCTTAGGATTAGCCGGCGATGAGCAGTTCTTC. Translation: CASSLGLAGDEQFF.

The genes are TRBV3-1 (or the pseudogene TRBV3-2) and TRBJ2-7; tentatively, D is TRBD2 (6 bases). CDR3 length: 14 amino acids. V lost 0 bases and J lost 12, with 18 bases in between. Germline V gene lookup returns CDR1 LGHDT and CDR2 YNNKEL (reference sequence). The CDR3 spells CASSQDGGRSPGYF. The CDR3 DNA is TGTGCCAGCAGCCAAGATGGTGGGAGGTCCCCGGGGTACTTC.

This sequence joins TRBV18 and TRBJ2-1; TRBD1 matches at 10 bases. The J segment lost 5 bases and the V segment lost 7 bases, leaving 11 bases of the junction unmatched. Looked up from germline, CDR1 is KGHSH and CDR2 is LQKENI. The CDR3 is made up of 16 amino acids. DNA for the CDR3: TGTGCCAGCTGGGACAGGGGAGACAAGGGGGACAATGAGCAGTTCTTC. Amino acid sequence: CASWDRGDKGDNEQFF.

J is TRBJ1-5 and V is TRBV28; possible D gene TRBD1, 6 bases. The CDR3 is 15 amino acids. With 6 bases removed from V and 0 bases from J, the gap between germline ends came to 12 bases. Germline CDR1 reads MDHEN; CDR2 reads SYDVKM. The CDR3: CASRSGHFSNQPQHF. Here the CDR3 DNA reads TGTGCCAGCAGATCGGGACACTTTAGCAATCAGCCCCAGCATTTT.

The chain carries TRBV11-2 and TRBJ1-6, with D tentatively TRBD1 (5 bases). V was shortened by 2 bases and J by 0 bases, with 11 bases between the two germline ends. Germline lookup yields CDR1 SGHAT and CDR2 FQNNGV. The CDR3 has 17 residues. CDR3 coding DNA: TGTGCCAGCAGCTTACCGCCAGGGCCCTCCTATAATTCACCCCTCCACTTT. Its translation is CASSLPPGPSYNSPLHF.

The chain links TRBV21-1 to TRBJ1-6. TRBV21-1 is annotated as a pseudogene. CDR3 length: 13 residues. The DNA of the CDR3 is TGTGCCAGCAGCAAAGATGCCAAGGCACCCCTCCACTTT. Its protein product is CASSKDAKAPLHF.

This clone has only one observation. The genes are TRBV4-2 and TRBJ2-5; maybe TRBD2 (6 bases). The length of the CDR3 is 16 residues. Germline CDR1 is LGHNA and CDR2 is YNFKEQ. The ends were cut back, 1 base at V and 0 bases at J, with 12 bases in the middle. CDR3 DNA: TGTGCCAGCAGCCAAGGGATGCGGGATTACCAAGAGACCCAGTACTTC. Its translation is CASSQGMRDYQETQYF.

The rearrangement uses TRBV7-9 and TRBJ1-4, with 7 bases identical to TRBD1. The CDR3 is made up of 15 amino acids. V shed 5 bases and J 5 bases; nucleotides not matched to a gene: 8. The germline V gene has CDR1 SEHNR and CDR2 FQNEAQ (reference sequence). CDR3 nucleotide sequence: TGTGCCAGCAGCGGGACAGAGGACCTAAATGAAAAACTGTTTTTT. As protein: CASSGTEDLNEKLFF.

The V call is TRBV7-8, the J call TRBJ2-1, with TRBD2 matching 12 bases. V lost 5 bases to trimming and J lost 2 bases; unmatched junction nucleotides: 10. The CDR3 consists of 18 residues. From germline, CDR1 is SGHVS and CDR2 FQNEAQ. Here the CDR3 DNA reads TGTGCCAGCAGCGGACGAAGACTAGCGGGAGTCCCCTACAATGAGCAGTTCTTC. Translation: CASSGRRLAGVPYNEQFF.

This clone has just one count. The rearrangement uses TRBV10-3 and TRBJ1-1; possible D gene TRBD1, 5 bases. Germline CDR1 ENHRY, CDR2 SYGVKD. The CDR3 contains 16 residues. Trimming left V 1 base short and J 4 bases short, with 16 bases between. For the CDR3, the DNA is TGTGCCATCAGTGAGTGGGACGGGGGGGTGAGCACTGAAGCTTTCTTT. Encoded protein: CAISEWDGGVSTEAFF.

The chain combines TRBV2 with TRBJ1-4, with 7 bases fitting TRBD1. Trimming removed 10 bases from V and 10 bases from J; junction bases left unmatched: 12. In germline, CDR1 is SNHLY, CDR2 FYNNEI. The CDR3 length is 13 residues. In DNA form, the CDR3 reads TGTGCCATACAGGGGCGGAGAGAAGGAAAACTGTTTTTT. Protein sequence: CAIQGRREGKLFF. Together with reference TRBV2 and TRBJ1-4, the CDR3 gives the full variable domain: EPEVTQTPSHQVTQMGQEVILRCVPISNHLYFYWYRQILGQKVEFLVSFYNNEISEKSEIFDDQFSVERPDGSNFTLKIRSTKLEDSAMYFCAIQGRREGKLFFGSGTQLSVL.